The 2 T cell receptor beta chains reported below all come from one sample, sequenced in a study of identical twins. TCRdb used MiXCR to reprocess the 5' RACE reads, holding one entry per CDR3 protein. The data show about 690,000 distinct CDR3 sequences, 5.5% to 7.5% seen once. Sequenced input: naive T cells sorted from blood. These receptors all come from a man between 18 and 35 years old in good health.

This clonotype was observed many times. The chain is built from TRBV29-1 and TRBJ2-5; D gene ambiguous. V was clipped by 4 bases and J by 2 bases, with 11 bases between them. This CDR3 has 13 residues. Per the germline V gene, CDR1 is SQVTM and CDR2 is ANQGSEA. The CDR3 DNA reads TGCAGCGTTGCCGGACGAACACAAGAGACCCAGTACTTC. Its protein is CSVAGRTQETQYF.

Concerning this clonotype itself: This sequence may be a read error, since a much larger clone differs from it by one base. This chain links TRBV6-1 with TRBJ2-3; 7 bases agree with TRBD1. The CDR3 spans 16 residues. Germline CDR1 and CDR2: MNHNS and SASEGT. With V trimmed by 6 bases and J by 2 bases, 11 bases remained unmatched. The CDR3 protein is CASRQKTGMVTDTQYF. CDR3 DNA: TGTGCCAGCAGGCAAAAGACAGGGATGGTCACAGATACGCAGTATTTT.